The clone carrying this T cell receptor beta chain appeared many times. The antigen remains undetermined. Trimming took 1 base from V and 11 from J; bases not matched to a gene: 2. This CDR3 is built from 12 residues. Germline V gene sequence: CDR1 MNHEY, CDR2 SMNVEV (reference sequence). This sample was taken from a study of CD8 T cells in ankylosing spondylitis. Points from the study as a whole: Some of the motif variants had earlier been found in reactive arthritis patients' fluid and blood. It appeared that ankylosing spondylitis blood was characterized by a TCR beta motif of several highly homologous variants.

Quantitative molecular-barcoded 5'-RACE generated the TCR beta libraries. One entry per CDR3 protein results from TCRdb running MiXCR on the 5' RACE reads. The table lists over 200,000 distinct CDR3 sequences, approximately 10% of them singletons. The source material was blood, either unsorted or a sorted T cell fraction (not recorded which). The V and J genes are TRBV27 and TRBJ1-1; 9 positions match TRBD1. This TCR derives from a male donor with ankylosing spondylitis or in good health (not recorded which). The CDR3 is CASSLYGTGAFF. CDR3 bases: TGTGCCAGCAGTTTATACGGGACAGGGGCTTTCTTT.